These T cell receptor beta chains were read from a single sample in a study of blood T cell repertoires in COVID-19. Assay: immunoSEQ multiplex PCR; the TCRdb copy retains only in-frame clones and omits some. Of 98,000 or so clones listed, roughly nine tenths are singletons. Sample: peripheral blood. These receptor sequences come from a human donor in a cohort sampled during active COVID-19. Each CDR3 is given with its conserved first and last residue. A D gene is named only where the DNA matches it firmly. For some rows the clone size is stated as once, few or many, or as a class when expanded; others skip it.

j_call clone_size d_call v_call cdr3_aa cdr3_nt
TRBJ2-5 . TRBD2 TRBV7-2 CASSLAGLLKETQYF TGTGCCAGCAGCTTAGCGGGACTACTAAAAGAGACCCAGTACTTC
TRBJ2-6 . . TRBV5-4 CASSHWTAQKDVLTF TGTGCCAGCAGCCATTGGACAGCACAAAAGGATGTCCTGACTTTC
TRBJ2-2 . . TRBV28 CASGGIRGGELFF TGTGCCAGCGGCGGGATTCGGGGCGGGGAGCTGTTTTTT
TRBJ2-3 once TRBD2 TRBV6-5 CASSGLDTDTQYF TGTGCCAGCTCGGGACTAGACACAGATACGCAGTATTTT
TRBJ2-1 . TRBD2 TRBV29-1 CSVNSGLAGGPRGNEQFF TGCAGCGTGAACTCGGGACTAGCGGGAGGGCCTAGGGGCAATGAGCAGTTCTTC
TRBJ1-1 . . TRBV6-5 CASSYRGGRTEAFF TGTGCCAGCAGTTACCGAGGCGGGAGGACTGAAGCTTTCTTT
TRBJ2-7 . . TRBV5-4 CASSLGGGYEQYF TGTGCCAGCAGCTTAGGCGGCGGCTACGAGCAGTACTTC
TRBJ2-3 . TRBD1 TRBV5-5 CASSFRLGTGLTDTQYF TGTGCCAGCAGCTTCAGGTTAGGGACAGGGCTCACAGATACGCAGTATTTT
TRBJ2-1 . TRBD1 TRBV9 CASSAATGVNEQFF TGTGCCAGCAGCGCCGCGACAGGGGTCAATGAGCAGTTCTTC
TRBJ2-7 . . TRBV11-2 CASSALDGSSYEQYF TGTGCCAGCAGCGCCTTAGACGGGTCTAGCTACGAGCAGTACTTC
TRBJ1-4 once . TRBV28 CASSLNRVAEKLFF TGTGCCAGCAGTTTAAATCGGGTAGCGGAAAAACTGTTTTTT
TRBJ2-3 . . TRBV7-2 CASSSQVGRDTQYF TGTGCCAGCAGCTCCCAAGTGGGGAGAGATACGCAGTATTTT
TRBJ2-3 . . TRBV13 CASSPNGPELTQYF TGTGCCAGCAGTCCAAATGGTCCCGAACTTACGCAGTATTTT
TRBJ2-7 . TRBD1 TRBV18 CASSPGTGLMEQYF TGTGCCAGCTCACCGGGGACAGGGTTAATGGAGCAGTACTTC
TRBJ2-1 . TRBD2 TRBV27 CASSKSTSGSSYNEQFF TGTGCCAGCAGTAAAAGCACTAGCGGTAGCTCCTACAATGAGCAGTTCTTC
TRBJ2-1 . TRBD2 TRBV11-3 CASSLVWGGKRDSYNEQFF TGTGCCAGCAGCTTAGTATGGGGAGGAAAGCGGGACTCCTACAATGAGCAGTTCTTC
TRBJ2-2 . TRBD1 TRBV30 CACPDRGDTGELFF TGTGCCTGTCCGGACAGGGGCGACACCGGGGAGCTGTTTTTT
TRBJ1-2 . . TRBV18 CASSPSPRNYGYTF TGTGCCAGCTCACCATCTCCACGGAACTATGGCTACACCTTC
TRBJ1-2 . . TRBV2 CASSGGDTLNYGYTF TGTGCCAGCAGTGGAGGGGACACCCTTAACTATGGCTACACCTTC
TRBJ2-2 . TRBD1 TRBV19 CASSNTGDIGELFF TGTGCCAGTAGTAATACAGGGGATATCGGGGAGCTGTTTTTT
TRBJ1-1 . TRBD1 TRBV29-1 CSVTGGLSTEAFF TGCAGCGTAACAGGGGGCTTGAGCACTGAAGCTTTCTTT
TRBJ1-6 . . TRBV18 CASSPDRNSPLHF TGTGCCAGCTCACCAGACAGGAATTCACCCCTCCACTTT
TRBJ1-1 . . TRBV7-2 CASSRQGKNTEAFF TGTGCCAGCAGCCGGCAGGGGAAGAACACTGAAGCTTTCTTT
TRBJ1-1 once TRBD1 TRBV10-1 CASSEKIRTGFYTEAFF TGCGCCAGCAGTGAGAAAATTCGGACAGGTTTTTACACTGAAGCTTTCTTT
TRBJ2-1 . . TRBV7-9 CASSPRTGYNEQFF TGTGCCAGCAGCCCAAGGACTGGCTACAATGAGCAGTTCTTC
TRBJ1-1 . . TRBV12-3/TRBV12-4 CASSTTVNTEAFF TGTGCCAGCAGTACGACAGTGAACACTGAAGCTTTCTTT
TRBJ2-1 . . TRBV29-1 CSVEPGPYNEQFF TGCAGCGTTGAACCTGGCCCATACAATGAGCAGTTCTTC
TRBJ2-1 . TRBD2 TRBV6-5 CASSYGTSLNEQFF TGTGCCAGCAGTTATGGGACTAGCCTTAATGAGCAGTTCTTC
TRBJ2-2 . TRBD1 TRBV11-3 CASSLVGTGSGELFF TGTGCCAGCAGCTTAGTCGGGACAGGGTCCGGGGAGCTGTTTTTT
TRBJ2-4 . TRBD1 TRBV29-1 CSAVDRDRGNIQYF TGCAGCGCCGTGGACAGGGATCGTGGAAACATTCAGTACTTC
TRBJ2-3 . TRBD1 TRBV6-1 CASSEDRVTDTQYF TGTGCCAGCAGTGAGGACAGGGTCACAGATACGCAGTATTTT
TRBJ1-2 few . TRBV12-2 CASRLAGGQGYGYTF TGTGCAAGTCGCTTAGCGGGGGGACAGGGCTATGGCTACACCTTC
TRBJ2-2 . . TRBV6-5 CASTQYTGELFF TGTGCCAGCACACAATACACCGGGGAGCTGTTTTTT
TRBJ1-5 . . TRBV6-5 CASSRQGNQPQHF TGTGCCAGCAGCCGTCAGGGAAATCAGCCCCAGCATTTT
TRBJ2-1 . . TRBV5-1 CASSLRQYNEQFF TGCGCCAGCAGCTTGAGACAGTACAATGAGCAGTTCTTC
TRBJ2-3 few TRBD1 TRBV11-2 CASSSLNQDRGRGTQYF TGTGCCAGCAGCTCCCTAAATCAGGACAGGGGGCGGGGGACGCAGTATTTT